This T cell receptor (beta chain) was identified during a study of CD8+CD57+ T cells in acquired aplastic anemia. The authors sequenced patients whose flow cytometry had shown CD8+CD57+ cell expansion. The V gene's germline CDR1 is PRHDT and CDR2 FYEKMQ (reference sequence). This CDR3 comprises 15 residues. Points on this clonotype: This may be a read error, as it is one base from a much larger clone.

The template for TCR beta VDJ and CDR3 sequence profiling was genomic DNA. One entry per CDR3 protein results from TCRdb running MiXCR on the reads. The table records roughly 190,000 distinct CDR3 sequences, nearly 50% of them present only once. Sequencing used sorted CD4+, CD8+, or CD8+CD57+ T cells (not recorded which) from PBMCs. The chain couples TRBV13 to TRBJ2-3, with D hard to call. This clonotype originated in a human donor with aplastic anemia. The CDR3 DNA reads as TGTGCCAGCAGCCCAGCTGGCAGAATCACAGATACGCACTATTTT. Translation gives CASSPAGRITDTHYF.